This TCR beta chain was identified in a study of blood T cell repertoires in COVID-19. Overall study context: Sample material is recorded as cDNA or gDNA derived from T cells, B-cell-depleted T cells, or PBMCs.

Assay: immunoSEQ multiplex PCR; the TCRdb copy retains only in-frame clones and omits some. This table has approximately 400,000 clones, about 87% appearing once. Patients from Seattle were sampled longitudinally, starting during active infection. V dropped 5 bases and J dropped 10; count of bases not matched to a gene: 9. CDR3 length: 13 amino acids. The germline V gene encodes CDR1 SGHVS and CDR2 FQNEAQ. The chain carries TRBV7-8 and TRBJ1-1, with TRBD1 identical over 8 bases. The sample consisted of peripheral blood. The sequence came from a woman between 45 and 65 years old with COVID-19, enrolled during active disease. The CDR3 DNA reads TGTGCCAGCAGCCCCTGGACAGGGACAGTAGCTTTCTTT. It specifies CASSPWTGTVAFF.